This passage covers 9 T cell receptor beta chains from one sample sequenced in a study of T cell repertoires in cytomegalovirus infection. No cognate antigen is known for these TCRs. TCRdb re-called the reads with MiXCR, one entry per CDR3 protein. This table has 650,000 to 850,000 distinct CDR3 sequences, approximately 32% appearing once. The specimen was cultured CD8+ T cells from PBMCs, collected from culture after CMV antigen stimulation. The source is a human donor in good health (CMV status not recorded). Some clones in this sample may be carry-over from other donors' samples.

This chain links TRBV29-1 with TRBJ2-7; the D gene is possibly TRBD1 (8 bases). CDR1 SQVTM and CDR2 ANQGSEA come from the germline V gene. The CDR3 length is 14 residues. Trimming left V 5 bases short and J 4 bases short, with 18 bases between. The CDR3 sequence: CSVTDREGMYEQYV. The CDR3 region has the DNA TGCAGCGTTACGGACAGGGAGGGAATGTACGAGCAGTACGTC.

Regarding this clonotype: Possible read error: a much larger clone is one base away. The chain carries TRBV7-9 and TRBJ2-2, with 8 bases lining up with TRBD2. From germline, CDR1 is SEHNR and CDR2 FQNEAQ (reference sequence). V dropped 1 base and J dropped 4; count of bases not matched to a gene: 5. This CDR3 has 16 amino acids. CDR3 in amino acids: CASSLGVSGATGELFF. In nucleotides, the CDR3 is TGTGCCAGCAGCTTAGGTGTTAGCGGGGCCACCGGGGAGCTGTTTTTT.

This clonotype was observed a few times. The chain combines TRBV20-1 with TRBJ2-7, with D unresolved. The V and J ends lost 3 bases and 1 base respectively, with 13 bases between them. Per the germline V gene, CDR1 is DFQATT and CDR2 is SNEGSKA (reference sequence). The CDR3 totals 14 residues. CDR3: CSASRHRVSYEQYF. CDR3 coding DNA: TGCAGTGCTAGTAGACATAGGGTTTCCTACGAGCAGTACTTC.

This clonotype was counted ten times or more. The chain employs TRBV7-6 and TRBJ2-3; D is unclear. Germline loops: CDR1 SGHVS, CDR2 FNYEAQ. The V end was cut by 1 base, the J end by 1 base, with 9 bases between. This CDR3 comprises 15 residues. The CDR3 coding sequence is TGTGCCAGCAGCTTAGAGGGCACCCGCACAGATACGCAGTATTTT. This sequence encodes CASSLEGTRTDTQYF.

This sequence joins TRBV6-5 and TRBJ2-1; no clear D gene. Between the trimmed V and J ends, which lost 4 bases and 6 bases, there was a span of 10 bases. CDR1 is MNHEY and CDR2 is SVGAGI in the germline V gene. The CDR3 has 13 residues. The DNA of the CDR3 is TGTGCCAGCAGTTTAAGCGTAGTCAATGAGCAGTTCTTC. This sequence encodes CASSLSVVNEQFF.

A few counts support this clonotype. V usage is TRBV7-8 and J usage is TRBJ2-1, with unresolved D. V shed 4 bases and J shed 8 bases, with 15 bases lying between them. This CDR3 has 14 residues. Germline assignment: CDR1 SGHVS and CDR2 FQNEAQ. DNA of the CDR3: TGTGCCAGCAGCTATCTTGGGTCTTTACATGAGCAGTTCTTC. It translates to CASSYLGSLHEQFF.

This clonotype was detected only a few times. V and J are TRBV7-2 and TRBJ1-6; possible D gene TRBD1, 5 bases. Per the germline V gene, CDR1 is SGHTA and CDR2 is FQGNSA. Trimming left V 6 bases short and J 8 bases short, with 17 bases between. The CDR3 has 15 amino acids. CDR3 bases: TGTGCCAGCAGTAAACGTCCGGACATAGATTCACCCCTCCACTTT. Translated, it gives CASSKRPDIDSPLHF. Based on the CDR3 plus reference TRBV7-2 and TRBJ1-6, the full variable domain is GAGVSQSPSNKVTEKGKDVELRCDPISGHTALYWYRQSLGQGLEFLIYFQGNSAPDKSGLPSDRFSAERTGGSVSTLTIQRTQQEDSAVYLCASSKRPDIDSPLHFGNGTRLTVT.

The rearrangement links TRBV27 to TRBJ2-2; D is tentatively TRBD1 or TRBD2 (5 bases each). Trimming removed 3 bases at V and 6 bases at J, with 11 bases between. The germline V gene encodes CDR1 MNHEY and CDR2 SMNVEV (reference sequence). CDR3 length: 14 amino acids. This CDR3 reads CASSFGTTAGELFF. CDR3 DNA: TGTGCCAGCAGTTTCGGGACCACAGCCGGGGAGCTGTTTTTT.

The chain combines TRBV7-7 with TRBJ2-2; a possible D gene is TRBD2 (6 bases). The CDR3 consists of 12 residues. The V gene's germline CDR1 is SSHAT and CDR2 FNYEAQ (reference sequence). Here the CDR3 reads CASGFRGGELFF. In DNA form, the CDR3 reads TGTGCTAGCGGATTCAGAGGCGGGGAGCTGTTTTTT.